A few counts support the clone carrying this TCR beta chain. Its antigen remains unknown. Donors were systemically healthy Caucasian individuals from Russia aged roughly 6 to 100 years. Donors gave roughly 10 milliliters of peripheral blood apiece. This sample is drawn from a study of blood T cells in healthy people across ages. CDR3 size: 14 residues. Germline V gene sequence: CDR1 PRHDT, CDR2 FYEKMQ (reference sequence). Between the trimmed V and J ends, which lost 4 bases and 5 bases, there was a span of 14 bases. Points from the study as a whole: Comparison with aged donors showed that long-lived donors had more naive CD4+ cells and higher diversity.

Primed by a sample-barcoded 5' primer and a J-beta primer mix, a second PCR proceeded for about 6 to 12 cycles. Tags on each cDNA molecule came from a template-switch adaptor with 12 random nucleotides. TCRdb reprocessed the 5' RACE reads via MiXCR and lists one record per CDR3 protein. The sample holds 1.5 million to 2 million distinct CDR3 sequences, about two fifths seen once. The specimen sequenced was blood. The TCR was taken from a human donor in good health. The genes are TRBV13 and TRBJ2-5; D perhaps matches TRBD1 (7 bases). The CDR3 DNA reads TGTGCCAGCAGCTCAAACAGGGGAGGTGAGACCCAGTACTTC. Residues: CASSSNRGGETQYF. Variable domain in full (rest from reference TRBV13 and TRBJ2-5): AAGVIQSPRHLIKEKRETATLKCYPIPRHDTVYWYQQGPGQDPQFLISFYEKMQSDKGSIPDRFSAQQFSDYHSELNMSSLELGDSALYFCASSSNRGGETQYFGPGTRLLVL.